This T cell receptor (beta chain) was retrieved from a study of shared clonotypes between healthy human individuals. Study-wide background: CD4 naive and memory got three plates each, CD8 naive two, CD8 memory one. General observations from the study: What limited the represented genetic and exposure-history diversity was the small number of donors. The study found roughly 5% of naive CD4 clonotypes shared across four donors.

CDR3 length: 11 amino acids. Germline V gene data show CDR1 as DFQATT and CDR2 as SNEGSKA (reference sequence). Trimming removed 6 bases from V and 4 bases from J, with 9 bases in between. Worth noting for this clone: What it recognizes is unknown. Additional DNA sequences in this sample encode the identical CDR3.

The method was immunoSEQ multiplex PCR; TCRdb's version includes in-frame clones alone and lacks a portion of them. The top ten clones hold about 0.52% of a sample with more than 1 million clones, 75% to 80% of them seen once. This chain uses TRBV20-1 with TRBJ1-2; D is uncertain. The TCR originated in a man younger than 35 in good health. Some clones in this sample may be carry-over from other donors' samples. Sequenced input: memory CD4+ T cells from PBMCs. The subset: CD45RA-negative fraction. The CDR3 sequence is CSAGPGYGYTF. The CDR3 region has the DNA TGCAGTGCCGGTCCGGGCTATGGCTACACCTTC.